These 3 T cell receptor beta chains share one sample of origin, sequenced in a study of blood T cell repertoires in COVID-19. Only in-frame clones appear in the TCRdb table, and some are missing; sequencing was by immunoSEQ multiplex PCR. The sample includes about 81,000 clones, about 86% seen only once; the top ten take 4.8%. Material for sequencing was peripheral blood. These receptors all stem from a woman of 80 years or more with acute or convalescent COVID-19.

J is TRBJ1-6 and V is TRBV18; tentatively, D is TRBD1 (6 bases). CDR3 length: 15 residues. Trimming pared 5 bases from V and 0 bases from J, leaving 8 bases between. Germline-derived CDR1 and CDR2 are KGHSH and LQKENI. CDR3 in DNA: TGTGCCAGCTCAGAGGACAGCTCCTATAATTCACCCCTCCACTTT. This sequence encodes CASSEDSSYNSPLHF.

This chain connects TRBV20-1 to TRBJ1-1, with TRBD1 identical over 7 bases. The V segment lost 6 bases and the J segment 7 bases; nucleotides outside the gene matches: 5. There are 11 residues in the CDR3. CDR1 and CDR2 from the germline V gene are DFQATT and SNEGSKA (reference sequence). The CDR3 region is CSAGQPNEAFF. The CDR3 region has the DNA TGCAGTGCGGGACAGCCCAATGAAGCTTTCTTT.

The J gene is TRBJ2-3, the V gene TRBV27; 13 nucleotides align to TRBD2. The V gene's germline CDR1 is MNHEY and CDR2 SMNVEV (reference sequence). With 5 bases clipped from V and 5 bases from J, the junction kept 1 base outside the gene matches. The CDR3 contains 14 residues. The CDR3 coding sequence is TGTGCCAGCAGTGGACTAGCGGGAGAAGATACGCAGTATTTT. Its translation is CASSGLAGEDTQYF.